This TCR beta chain came from a study of T cell responses to AZD1222 COVID-19 vaccine. Overall study findings and caveats: Among those given AZD1222, only 6 or 7 were seropositive at baseline. Sampling captured repertoires only after the peak T cell response.

About this clone itself: Antigen: not known.

TCRdb's copy holds only in-frame clones and misses some; the assay was immunoSEQ multiplex PCR. The sample has roughly 200,000 clones; around 88% are singletons. Germline lookup yields CDR1 LNHNV and CDR2 YYDKDF (reference sequence). Trimming cost V 7 bases and J 2 bases, with 17 bases left between them. The CDR3 spans 15 residues. This receptor was taken from an adult in good health. The rearrangement uses TRBV15 and TRBJ2-5; tentatively, D is TRBD1 (6 bases). The specimen was peripheral blood, collected on day 0 of AZD1222 vaccination. The CDR3 DNA reads TGTGCCACCAACGGAGCTGGGACAAAGCAAGAGACCCAGTACTTC. This encodes CATNGAGTKQETQYF.